This passage covers 12 T cell receptor beta chains from one sample sequenced in a study of T cell repertoires in ileal Crohn's disease. TCRdb keeps only in-frame clones here, not all; method: immunoSEQ multiplex PCR. The sample includes some 6,600 clones, approximately 82% seen only once; the top ten take approximately 10%. Regarding time point: inflamed ileum from the surgical specimen. The sample taken for sequencing was ileal tissue. Receptors originate from an adult with Crohn's disease.

The genes are TRBV29-1 and TRBJ2-7, with D uncertain. Trimming took 7 bases from V and 0 from J, leaving 7 bases between them. This CDR3 spans 11 amino acids. The germline V gene encodes CDR1 SQVTM and CDR2 ANQGSEA. CDR3 sequence: CSAGSSYEQYF. The CDR3 coding sequence is TGCAGCGCAGGTTCCTCCTACGAGCAGTACTTC.

The chain employs TRBV5-1 and TRBJ2-2; TRBD1 matches at 7 bases. This CDR3 is built from 14 residues. V was clipped by 3 bases and J by 6 bases; unmatched bases: 5. Germline-derived CDR1 and CDR2 are SGHRS and YFSETQ. The CDR3 reads CASSSTGSAGELFF. The CDR3 DNA reads TGCGCCAGCAGCTCGACAGGGTCGGCCGGGGAGCTGTTTTTT.

In this sample, this clone turned up a few times. V gene TRBV25-1 combines with J gene TRBJ2-3, with 7 bases matching TRBD2. The CDR3 sequence is 15 residues long. Germline V gene sequence: CDR1 MGHDK, CDR2 SYGVNS. J lost 0 bases, V lost 8 bases, and 8 bases had no gene match. The CDR3: CASSRGLGSTDTQYF. The CDR3 nucleotides read TGTGCCAGCTCAAGAGGACTAGGAAGCACAGATACGCAGTATTTT.

The chain links TRBV5-4 to TRBJ2-2; no definite D call. V was trimmed by 1 base and J by 2 bases, leaving 6 bases between them. Germline assignment: CDR1 SGHNT and CDR2 YYREEE (reference sequence). This CDR3 comprises 14 residues. CDR3 in DNA: TGTGCCAGCAGCTTGAACCCTAACACCGGGGAGCTGTTTTTT. It codes for CASSLNPNTGELFF.

The gene calls are TRBV7-9 and TRBJ1-3; D is possibly TRBD1 (6 bases). V lost 5 bases and J 2 bases, leaving 13 bases between the germline ends. Germline assignment: CDR1 SEHNR and CDR2 FQNEAQ (reference sequence). This CDR3 is 15 amino acids long. The chain's CDR3 is CASSGRGWTGNTIYF. The CDR3 bases are TGTGCCAGCAGCGGCAGGGGATGGACTGGAAACACCATATATTTT.

The chain is built from TRBV2 and TRBJ1-1, with TRBD1 matching 8 bases. This CDR3 spans 14 amino acids. The V segment lost 6 bases and the J segment 5 bases; nucleotides outside the gene matches: 8. Germline V CDR1 and CDR2: SNHLY, FYNNEI. The CDR3 DNA reads as TGTGCCAGCAGCCCCAGGGGGCGCGGGACTGAAGCTTTCTTT. Translation: CASSPRGRGTEAFF.

The CDR3 DNA sequence: TGCGCCAGCAACCCCAGTGGCAGGGGCTATGGCTACACCTTC. This encodes CASNPSGRGYGYTF. V and J are TRBV5-1 and TRBJ1-2, with D possibly TRBD1 on 6 matching bases. Germline values: CDR1 SGHRS, CDR2 YFSETQ. Trimming shortened V by 6 bases and J by 4 bases, and 16 bases separated the two germline ends. This CDR3 is built from 14 residues.

The chain uses TRBV19 and TRBJ2-2; 8 bases fit TRBD1. CDR1 and CDR2 (germline): LNHDA, SQIVND (reference sequence). V lost 5 bases to trimming and J lost 4 bases; unmatched junction nucleotides: 6. This CDR3 has 15 amino acids. CDR3 amino acids: CASSFPRGRTGELFF. In nucleotides, the CDR3 is TGTGCCAGTAGTTTCCCCAGGGGGCGCACCGGGGAGCTGTTTTTT.

The rearrangement uses TRBV5-4 and TRBJ2-5; TRBD2 matches 8 bases. Trimming at V came to 3 bases and at J to 4 bases, leaving 2 bases not matched to a gene. This CDR3 is built from 13 residues. The germline V gene encodes CDR1 SGHNT and CDR2 YYREEE (reference sequence). The CDR3 bases are TGTGCCAGCAGCTCGGGGGGGGGAGAGACCCAGTACTTC. It encodes CASSSGGGETQYF. The full variable domain, rest sourced from reference TRBV5-4 and TRBJ2-5, is ETGVTQSPTHLIKTRGQQVTLRCSSQSGHNTVSWYQQALGQGPQFIFQYYREEENGRGNFPPRFSGLQFPNYSSELNVNALELDDSALYLCASSSGGGETQYFGPGTRLLVL.

The V and J genes are TRBV9 and TRBJ1-1; the D gene is possibly TRBD1 (5 bases). The CDR3 contains 12 residues. V was trimmed by 4 bases and J by 6 bases, leaving 10 bases between them. The germline gives CDR1 SGDLS, CDR2 YYNGEE. CDR3 nucleotide sequence: TGTGCCAGCAGCTTCCAGGGATCTGAAGCTTTCTTT. This translates into CASSFQGSEAFF.

The chain links TRBV4-1 to TRBJ1-3, with D hard to call. The CDR3 loop spans 16 amino acids. With 4 bases removed from V and 4 bases from J, the gap between germline ends came to 17 bases. Per germline, CDR1 MGHRA and CDR2 YSYEKL. The CDR3 DNA sequence: TGCGCCAGCAGCCCAAGGTTCGGGCCCGGCGGAAACACCATATATTTT. Translation gives CASSPRFGPGGNTIYF.

V gene TRBV6-1 combines with J gene TRBJ1-2; D is possibly TRBD1 (6 bases). This CDR3 has 11 residues. From germline, CDR1 is MNHNS and CDR2 SASEGT. Trimming shortened V by 10 bases and J by 3 bases, and 9 bases separated the two germline ends. CDR3 sequence reads: CAIDRYYGYTF. Here the CDR3 DNA reads TGTGCCATAGACAGGTACTATGGCTACACCTTC.